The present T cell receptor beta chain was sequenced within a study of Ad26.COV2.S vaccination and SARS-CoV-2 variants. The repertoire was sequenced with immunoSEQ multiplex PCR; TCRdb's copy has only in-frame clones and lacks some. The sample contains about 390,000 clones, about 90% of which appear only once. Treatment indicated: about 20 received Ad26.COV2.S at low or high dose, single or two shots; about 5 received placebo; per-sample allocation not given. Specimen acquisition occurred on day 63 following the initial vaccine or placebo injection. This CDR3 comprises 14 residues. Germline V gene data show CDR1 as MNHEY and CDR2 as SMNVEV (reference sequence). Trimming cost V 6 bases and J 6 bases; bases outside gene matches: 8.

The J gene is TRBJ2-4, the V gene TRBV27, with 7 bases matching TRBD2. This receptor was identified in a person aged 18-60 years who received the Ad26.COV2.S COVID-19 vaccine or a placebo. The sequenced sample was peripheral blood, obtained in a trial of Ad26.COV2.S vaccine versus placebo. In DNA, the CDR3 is TGTGCCAGCAGCAACCTAGCGGTAACAAACATTCAGTACTTC. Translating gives CASSNLAVTNIQYF.